This TCR beta chain was documented in a study of T cell changes during pregnancy in multiple sclerosis. TCRdb keeps only in-frame clones here, not all; method: immunoSEQ multiplex PCR. The data hold around 83,000 clones, with 85% to 95% observed a single time. The origin of this receptor is a female donor with multiple sclerosis, enrolled in a pregnancy study. The material was CD4+ T cells from peripheral blood mononuclear cells, obtained in the second trimester of pregnancy.

CDR3 protein: CATTTGVGEQYF. The CDR3 coding sequence is TGTGCCACAACCACAGGGGTGGGGGAGCAGTACTTC. The V call is TRBV18, the J call TRBJ2-7, with 7 bases that match TRBD1. The V and J ends lost 10 bases and 7 bases, in that order; junction bases with no gene match: 10. This CDR3 region has 12 residues. The germline CDR1 and CDR2 sequences are KGHSH and LQKENI.